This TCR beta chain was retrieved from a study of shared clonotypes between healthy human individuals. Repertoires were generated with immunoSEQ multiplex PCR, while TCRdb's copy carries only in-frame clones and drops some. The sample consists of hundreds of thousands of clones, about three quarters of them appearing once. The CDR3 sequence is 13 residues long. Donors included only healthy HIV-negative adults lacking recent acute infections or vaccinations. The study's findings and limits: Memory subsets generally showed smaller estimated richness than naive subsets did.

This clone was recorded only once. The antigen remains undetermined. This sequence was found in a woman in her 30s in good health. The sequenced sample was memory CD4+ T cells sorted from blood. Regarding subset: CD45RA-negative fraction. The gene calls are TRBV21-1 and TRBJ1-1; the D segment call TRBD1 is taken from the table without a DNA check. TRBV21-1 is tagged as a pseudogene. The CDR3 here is CASSSRQNTEAFF. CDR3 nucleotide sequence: TGTGCCAGCAGCAGCAGGCAGAACACTGAAGCTTTCTTT.